These 17 T cell receptor beta chains were all obtained from the same sample, sequenced in a study of regulatory T cells in long-lasting Graves disease. Regarding time point: newly diagnosed GD, antithyroid drugs for less than 3 months. The TCR library was made from RNA extracted from PBMCs. Arm-PCR with iRepertoire HTBI primers amplified the CDR3 regions for these TCR beta libraries. TCRdb re-analysed the multiplex PCR reads in MiXCR, keeping a single row per CDR3 protein. The data show fewer than 450,000 distinct CDR3 sequences, with approximately 16% seen just once and under 9% held by the top ten. These data are also associated with another study on T cells in Graves' hyperthyroidism and ophthalmopathy.

Material: peripheral blood mononuclear cells (PBMCs), obtained at new diagnosis, from a patient treated with antithyroid drugs. The origin of the receptors is a woman aged 40 to 50 with Graves disease.

This chain joins TRBV2 and TRBJ1-2; the D gene is possibly TRBD1 (6 bases). CDR3 length: 15 residues. Germline CDR1 reads SNHLY; CDR2 reads FYNNEI. The V end was cut by 7 bases, the J end by 7 bases, with 22 bases between. The DNA for the CDR3 is TGTGCCAGCATACGGACAGCAACGATAGGGGGTGGCTACACCTTC. Translation gives CASIRTATIGGGYTF.

This clonotype has ten or more counts. The V call is TRBV11-2, the J call TRBJ1-1; 9 bases line up with TRBD1. CDR1 and CDR2 from the germline V gene are SGHAT and FQNNGV. CDR3 size: 13 residues. With 5 bases clipped from V and 8 bases from J, the junction kept 6 bases outside the gene matches. The CDR3: CASSRTGEGEAFF. CDR3 coding DNA: TGTGCCAGCAGCAGGACAGGGGAGGGGGAAGCTTTCTTT.

The table lists this clonotype with many counts. The J gene is TRBJ1-4, the V gene TRBV28, with no clear D. Trimming shortened V by 2 bases and J by 6 bases, and 16 bases separated the two germline ends. The CDR3 has 16 amino acids. Germline loops: CDR1 MDHEN, CDR2 SYDVKM. CDR3 protein: CASSLKRGGSDEKLFF. The CDR3 nucleotides are TGTGCCAGCAGTTTAAAGCGTGGAGGGTCTGATGAAAAACTGTTTTTT.

This clonotype was counted ten times or more. The rearrangement links TRBV6-5 to TRBJ1-1; D gene uncertain. Germline V CDR1 and CDR2: MNHEY, SVGAGI. The CDR3 contains 15 residues. V lost 2 bases and J lost 2, with 12 bases in between. The CDR3 sequence is CASSYGSELNTEAFF. The CDR3 bases are TGTGCCAGCAGTTACGGGTCAGAGCTTAACACTGAAGCTTTCTTT.

This clonotype appeared many times. The chain has TRBV29-1 and TRBJ2-1; 10 bases line up with TRBD2. This CDR3 spans 16 amino acids. With V trimmed by 4 bases and J by 2 bases, 8 bases remained unmatched. CDR1 and CDR2 from the germline V gene are SQVTM and ANQGSEA. CDR3 amino acids: CSVAPSGGKAYNEQFF. The CDR3 nucleotides read TGCAGCGTTGCCCCTAGCGGGGGAAAGGCCTACAATGAGCAGTTCTTC.

The table lists this clonotype with a few counts. This sequence joins TRBV3-1 and TRBJ2-2, with TRBD1 matching 7 bases. This CDR3 has 16 residues. The germline CDR1 and CDR2 sequences are LGHDT and YNNKEL (reference sequence). J gave up 6 bases and V 3 bases, and 10 bases lay outside the gene matches. The CDR3 sequence is CASSHLDRVAAGELFF. In DNA form, the CDR3 reads TGTGCCAGCAGCCACCTAGACAGGGTGGCCGCCGGGGAGCTGTTTTTT.

This clonotype was seen ten or more times. The chain joins TRBV14 to TRBJ1-4; D is perhaps TRBD1 (6 bases). V gave up 8 bases and J gave up 7 bases, with 20 bases separating them. Germline-derived CDR1 and CDR2 are SGHDN and FVKESK. The CDR3 is made up of 15 amino acids. In DNA, the CDR3 is TGTGCCAGCTCAGCGTGGGGGGACAAACGTGAAAAACTGTTTTTT. It translates to CASSAWGDKREKLFF.

This clonotype was seen only a few times. The V and J genes are TRBV5-6 and TRBJ1-2; D not resolved. This CDR3 is 13 amino acids long. V lost 2 bases to trimming and J lost 4 bases, with 9 bases between them. Germline V gene sequence: CDR1 SGHDT, CDR2 YYEEEE. The CDR3 region is CASSFQRSYGYTF. The CDR3 DNA sequence: TGTGCCAGCAGCTTCCAGAGAAGCTATGGCTACACCTTC. Full variable domain (rest looked up from reference TRBV5-6 and TRBJ1-2): DAGVTQSPTHLIKTRGQQVTLRCSPKSGHDTVSWYQQALGQGPQFIFQYYEEEERQRGNFPDRFSGHQFPNYSSELNVNALLLGDSALYLCASSFQRSYGYTFGSGTRLTVV.

This clonotype has only a few counts. The chain uses TRBV24-1 and TRBJ2-1; either TRBD1 or TRBD2 may fit D (6 bases each). The germline V gene has CDR1 KGHDR and CDR2 SFDVKD. The CDR3 runs to 15 residues. The germline V and J ends were trimmed by 0 bases and 7 bases, with 12 bases remaining between them. CDR3 amino acids: CATSDLRLGGNEQFF. The CDR3 DNA follows: TGTGCCACCAGTGATTTGCGACTAGGGGGGAATGAGCAGTTCTTC.

For this clonotype: The junction and the germline gene differ at one end; a read error may be behind it. The chain employs TRBV7-9 and TRBJ1-4; TRBD1 is a possible D gene (5 bases). The CDR3 is 14 residues long. The germline V gene has CDR1 SEHNR and CDR2 FQNEAQ (reference sequence). The CDR3 DNA follows: TGTGCCAGCAGCCAGCCAGGGCCGAGTGAAGAACTGTTTTTT. Its translation is CASSQPGPSEELFF.

This clonotype was picked up a small number of times. One junction end does not reproduce the germline sequence, and a read error may be involved. The DNA for the CDR3 is TGCGCCAGCAGTGATCTTGCGACCGGGGAGCCGTTTTTT. This encodes CASSDLATGEPFF. The rearrangement uses TRBV10-2 and TRBJ2-2; tentative D call: TRBD2 (5 bases). Germline CDR1 WSHSY, CDR2 SAAADI. The CDR3 covers 13 residues.

This clonotype was seen more than once but under ten times. The chain couples TRBV19 to TRBJ1-5; D gene unclear. There are 13 residues in the CDR3. Germline V lookup: CDR1 LNHDA, CDR2 SQIVND (reference sequence). V lost 6 bases to trimming and J lost 10 bases, with 16 bases between them. The CDR3 DNA reads as TGTGCCAGTAGCCTACAGCTAATCAGCCCCCAGCATTTT. Protein sequence: CASSLQLISPQHF. The whole variable domain, remainder taken from reference TRBV19 and TRBJ1-5, is DGGITQSPKYLFRKEGQNVTLSCEQNLNHDAMYWYRQDPGQGLRLIYYSQIVNDFQKGDIAEGYSVSREKKESFPLTVTSAQKNPTAFYLCASSLQLISPQHFGDGTRLSIL.

This clonotype was recorded many times. The chain carries TRBV7-2 and TRBJ1-6; no clear D. The CDR3 contains 13 residues. CDR1 is SGHTA and CDR2 is FQGNSA in the germline V gene. With 0 bases removed from V and 12 bases from J, the gap between germline ends came to 9 bases. The CDR3 sequence: CASSLADGGPLHF. The CDR3 DNA is TGTGCCAGCAGCTTAGCGGATGGCGGACCCCTCCACTTT.

The J gene is TRBJ1-3, the V gene TRBV19; D is unclear. The CDR3 spans 14 residues. Germline-derived CDR1 and CDR2 are LNHDA and SQIVND (reference sequence). Trimming shortened V by 2 bases and J by 0 bases, and 5 bases separated the two germline ends. The CDR3 nucleotides read TGTGCCAGTAGTATACGGAACTCTGGAAACACCATATATTTT. Amino acid sequence: CASSIRNSGNTIYF.

This clonotype has just a few counts. The rearrangement uses TRBV20-1 and TRBJ1-3, with 7 bases lining up with TRBD1. The junction had 8 bases not matched to a gene; V was cut back by 3 bases and J by 3 bases. Germline values: CDR1 DFQATT, CDR2 SNEGSKA (reference sequence). This CDR3 has 15 residues. The CDR3 DNA reads TGCAGTGCTAGTGATCCCGGGACAGATGGAAACACCATATATTTT. Amino acids: CSASDPGTDGNTIYF.

At least ten counts were recorded for this clonotype. The V and J genes are TRBV20-1 and TRBJ2-1; D gene unclear. Trimming took off 3 bases at V and 4 bases at J, with 7 bases between the two ends. CDR3 length: 12 amino acids. CDR1 DFQATT and CDR2 SNEGSKA come from the germline V gene (reference sequence). CDR3 sequence reads: CSASNQYNEQFF. CDR3 nucleotide sequence: TGCAGTGCTAGCAACCAGTACAATGAGCAGTTCTTC.

This clonotype was seen ten or more times. The chain uses TRBV24-1 and TRBJ1-5; the D is unclear. Germline V lookup: CDR1 KGHDR, CDR2 SFDVKD. V was cut by 1 base and J by 3 bases, with 6 bases left in between. This CDR3 is 14 amino acids long. This chain's CDR3 is CATSDFGNNQPQHF. In DNA, the CDR3 is TGTGCCACCAGTGATTTTGGGAACAATCAGCCCCAGCATTTT.